These 9 T cell receptor beta chains originate from one sample sequenced in a study of cytotoxic CD8 clonotypes in ibrutinib-treated CLL. This table comes from immunoSEQ multiplex PCR, and its TCRdb copy is limited to in-frame clones, with some not included. The sample contains roughly 180,000 clones, about two thirds of which appear only once. This specimen was PBMCs, taken after 24 months of ibrutinib treatment. All receptors derive from a human donor with chronic lymphocytic leukemia.

This clone has just one count. The V and J genes are TRBV5-5 and TRBJ2-7; D gene ambiguous. Germline V gives CDR1 SGHKS, CDR2 YYEKEE (reference sequence). This CDR3 is built from 14 residues. The V gene lost 5 bases and the J gene lost 0 bases, with 12 bases spanning the gap. CDR3 residues: CASSLGRSSYEQYF. The CDR3 DNA reads TGTGCCAGCAGTCTAGGCAGGAGCTCCTACGAGCAGTACTTC.

The chain employs TRBV27 and TRBJ1-2, with 7 bases matching TRBD1. The germline V gene has CDR1 MNHEY and CDR2 SMNVEV (reference sequence). Trimming cost V 6 bases and J 5 bases; bases outside gene matches: 21. There are 18 residues in the CDR3. CDR3 protein: CASRPIKGAETGWYGYTF. For the CDR3, the DNA is TGTGCCAGCAGACCTATTAAAGGGGCGGAGACAGGGTGGTATGGCTACACCTTC.

This chain uses TRBV5-1 with TRBJ2-1; TRBD2 agrees at 7 bases. The J segment lost 3 bases and the V segment lost 3 bases, leaving 3 bases of the junction unmatched. Germline CDR1 SGHRS, CDR2 YFSETQ. The CDR3 contains 14 residues. In nucleotides, the CDR3 is TGCGCCAGCAGCTACCGGGACTACTACAATGAGCAGTTCTTC. Its translation is CASSYRDYYNEQFF.

The chain employs TRBV6-5 and TRBJ1-1; no clear D. V lost 2 bases to trimming and J lost 2 bases, with 9 bases between them. The CDR3 contains 14 residues. Germline V gene sequence: CDR1 MNHEY, CDR2 SVGAGI. The CDR3 nucleotides read TGTGCCAGCAGTTACGGGGTCCTTAACACTGAAGCTTTCTTT. Translated, it gives CASSYGVLNTEAFF.

V is TRBV7-2 and J is TRBJ1-2, with D possibly matching TRBD1 (5 bases). V shed 1 base and J shed 6 bases, with 18 bases lying between them. The CDR3 is 16 residues long. CDR1 is SGHTA and CDR2 is FQGNSA in the germline V gene. CDR3 residues: CASSLDPAGGRHGYTF. The CDR3 nucleotides are TGTGCCAGCAGCTTAGATCCCGCCGGGGGTCGTCATGGCTACACCTTC.

The chain employs TRBV5-6 and TRBJ1-5; TRBD1 matches at 7 bases. The CDR3 has 14 residues. V lost 1 base and J lost 7; bases outside the gene matches: 5. Germline-derived CDR1 and CDR2 are SGHDT and YYEEEE. The CDR3 reads CASSLLQGTQPQHF. The CDR3 DNA reads as TGTGCCAGCAGCTTGCTACAGGGGACCCAGCCCCAGCATTTT.

This clone has more than one count but fewer than ten. CDR3 sequence (DNA): TGTGCCATCAGCCCGGACAGTCAGCCCCAGCATTTT. Residues: CAISPDSQPQHF. The chain links TRBV10-3 to TRBJ1-5, with D possibly TRBD1 on 6 matching bases. Trimming removed 6 bases at V and 6 bases at J, with 9 bases between. Germline CDR1 is ENHRY and CDR2 is SYGVKD. The CDR3 is made up of 12 amino acids.

The gene calls are TRBV25-1 and TRBJ2-5; tentative D call: TRBD1 (5 bases). Trimming cost V 3 bases and J 8 bases, with 10 bases left between them. The CDR3 length is 12 residues. In germline, CDR1 is MGHDK, CDR2 SYGVNS. This chain's CDR3 is CASSETARTQYF. The CDR3 DNA follows: TGTGCCAGCAGTGAGACAGCACGTACCCAGTACTTC. Full variable domain (rest looked up from reference TRBV25-1 and TRBJ2-5): EADIYQTPRYLVIGTGKKITLECSQTMGHDKMYWYQQDPGMELHLIHYSYGVNSTEKGDLSSESTVSRIRTEHFPLTLESARPSHTSQYLCASSETARTQYFGPGTRLLVL.

The chain carries TRBV10-3 and TRBJ2-1; 8 bases fit TRBD2. Germline CDR1 ENHRY, CDR2 SYGVKD. After removal of 6 bases from V and 0 bases from J, the junction contained 7 bases not matched to a gene. The CDR3 covers 16 residues. Written as DNA, the CDR3 is TGTGCCATCAGCGGGAGCGGGAGTCTCTCCTACAATGAGCAGTTCTTC. Translation: CAISGSGSLSYNEQFF.